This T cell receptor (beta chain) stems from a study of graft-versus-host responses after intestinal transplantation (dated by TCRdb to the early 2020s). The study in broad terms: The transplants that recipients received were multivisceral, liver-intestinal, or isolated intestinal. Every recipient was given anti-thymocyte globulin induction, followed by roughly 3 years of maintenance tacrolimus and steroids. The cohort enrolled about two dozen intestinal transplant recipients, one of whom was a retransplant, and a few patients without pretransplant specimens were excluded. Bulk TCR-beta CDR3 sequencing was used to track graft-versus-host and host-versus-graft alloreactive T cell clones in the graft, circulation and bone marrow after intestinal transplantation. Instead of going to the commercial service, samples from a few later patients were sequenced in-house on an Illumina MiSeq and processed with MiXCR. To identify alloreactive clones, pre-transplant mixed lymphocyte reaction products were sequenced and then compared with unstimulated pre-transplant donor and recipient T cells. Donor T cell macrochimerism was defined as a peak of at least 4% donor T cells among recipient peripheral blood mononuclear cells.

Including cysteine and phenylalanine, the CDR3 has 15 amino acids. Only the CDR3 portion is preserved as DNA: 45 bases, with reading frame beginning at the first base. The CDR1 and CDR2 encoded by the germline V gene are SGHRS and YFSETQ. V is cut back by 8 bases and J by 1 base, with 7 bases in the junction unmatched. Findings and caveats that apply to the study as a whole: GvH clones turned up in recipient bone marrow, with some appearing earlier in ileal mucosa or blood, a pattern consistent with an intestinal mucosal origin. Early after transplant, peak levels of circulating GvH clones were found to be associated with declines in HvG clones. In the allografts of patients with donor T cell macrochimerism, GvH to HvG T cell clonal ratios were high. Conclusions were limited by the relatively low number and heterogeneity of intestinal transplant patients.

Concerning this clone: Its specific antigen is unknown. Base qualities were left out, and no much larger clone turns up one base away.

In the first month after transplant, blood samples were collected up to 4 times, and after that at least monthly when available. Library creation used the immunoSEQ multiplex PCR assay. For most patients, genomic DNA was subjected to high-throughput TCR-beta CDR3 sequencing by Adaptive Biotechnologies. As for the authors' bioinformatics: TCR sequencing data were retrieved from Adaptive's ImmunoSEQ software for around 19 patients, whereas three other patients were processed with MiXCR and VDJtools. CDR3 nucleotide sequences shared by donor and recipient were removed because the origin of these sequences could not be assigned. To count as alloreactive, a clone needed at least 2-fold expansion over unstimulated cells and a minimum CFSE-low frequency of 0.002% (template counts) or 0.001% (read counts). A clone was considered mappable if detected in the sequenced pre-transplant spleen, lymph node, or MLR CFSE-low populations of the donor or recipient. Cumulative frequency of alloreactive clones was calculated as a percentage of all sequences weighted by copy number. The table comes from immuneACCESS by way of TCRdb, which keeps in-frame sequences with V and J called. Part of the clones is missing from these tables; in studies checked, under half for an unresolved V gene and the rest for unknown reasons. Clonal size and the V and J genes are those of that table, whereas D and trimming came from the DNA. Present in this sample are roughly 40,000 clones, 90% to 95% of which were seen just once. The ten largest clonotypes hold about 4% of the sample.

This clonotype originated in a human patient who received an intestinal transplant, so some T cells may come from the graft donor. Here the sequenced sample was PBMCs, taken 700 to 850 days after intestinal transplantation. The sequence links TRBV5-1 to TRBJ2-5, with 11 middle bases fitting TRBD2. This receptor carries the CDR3 CASSRLAGSQETQYF. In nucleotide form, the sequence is TGCGCCAGTTCAAGACTAGCGGGATCCCAAGAGACCCAGTACTTC.